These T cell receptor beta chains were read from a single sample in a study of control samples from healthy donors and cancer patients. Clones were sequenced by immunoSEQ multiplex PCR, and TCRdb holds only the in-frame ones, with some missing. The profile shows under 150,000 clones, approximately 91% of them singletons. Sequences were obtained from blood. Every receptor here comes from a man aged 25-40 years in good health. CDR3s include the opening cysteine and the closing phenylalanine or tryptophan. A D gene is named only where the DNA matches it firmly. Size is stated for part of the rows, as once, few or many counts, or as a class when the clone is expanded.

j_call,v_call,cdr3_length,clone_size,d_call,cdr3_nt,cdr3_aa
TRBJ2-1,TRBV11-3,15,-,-,TGTGCCAGCAGCGACCTAGGCTACCTGGATGGTGAGCAGTTCTTC,CASSDLGYLDGEQFF
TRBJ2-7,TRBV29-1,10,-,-,TGCAGCGTTGTTTCCTACGAGCAGTACTTC,CSVVSYEQYF
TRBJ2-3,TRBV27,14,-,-,TGTGCCAGCAGTTTATCGAATACTATAGATACGCAGTATTTT,CASSLSNTIDTQYF
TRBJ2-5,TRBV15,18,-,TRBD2,TGTGCCACCAGCAGAGAGGCTAGCGGGAAGGGGTACCAAGAGACCCAGTACTTC,CATSREASGKGYQETQYF
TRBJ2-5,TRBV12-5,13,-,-,TGTGCTAGTGGTGATGACAGACGAGAGACCCAGTACTTC,CASGDDRRETQYF
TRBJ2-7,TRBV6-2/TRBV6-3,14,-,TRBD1,TGTGCCAGCAGTTACGACAGGGCAACCTACGAGCAGTACTTC,CASSYDRATYEQYF
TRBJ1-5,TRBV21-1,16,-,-,TGTGCCAGCAGCCTCCACAGGGCCGCGGGCAATCAGCCCCAGCATTTT,CASSLHRAAGNQPQHF
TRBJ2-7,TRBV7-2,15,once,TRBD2,TGTGCCAGCAGACGATTGGGGACTAGCGGATACGAGCAGTACTTC,CASRRLGTSGYEQYF
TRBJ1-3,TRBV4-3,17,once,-,TGCGCCAGCAGCCAAGACCCAGGGACACTCTCTGGAAACACCATATATTTT,CASSQDPGTLSGNTIYF
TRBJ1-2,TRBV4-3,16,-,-,TGCGCCAGCAGCCAAGCTGAGACAGGCCAACGGGGCGGCTACACCTTC,CASSQAETGQRGGYTF
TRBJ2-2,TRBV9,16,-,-,TGTGCCAGCAGCGTAGCTGGTTCTCTTGGCACCGGGGAGCTGTTTTTT,CASSVAGSLGTGELFF
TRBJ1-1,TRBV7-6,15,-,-,TGTGCCAGCAGCTTAGTTACAGGTTTGAACACTGAAGCTTTCTTT,CASSLVTGLNTEAFF
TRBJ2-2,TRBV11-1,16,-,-,TGTGCCAGCAGCTTCGGGGGGACAGCTAACACCGGGGAGCTGTTTTTT,CASSFGGTANTGELFF
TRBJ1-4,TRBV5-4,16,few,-,TGTGCCAGCAGCTTTAAGTATCAGGCAACTAATGAAAAACTGTTTTTT,CASSFKYQATNEKLFF
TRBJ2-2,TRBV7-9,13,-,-,TGTGCCAGCAGCCCAAGTATGACCGGGGAGCTGTTTTTT,CASSPSMTGELFF
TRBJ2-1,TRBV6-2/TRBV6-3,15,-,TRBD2,TGTGCCAGCAGCTCGGGACTAGCGGAGGTTAATGAGCAGTTCTTC,CASSSGLAEVNEQFF
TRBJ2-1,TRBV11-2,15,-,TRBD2,TGTGCCAGCAGCTTGACTAGGACTAGCGTCAATGAGCAGTTCTTC,CASSLTRTSVNEQFF